This TCR beta chain was observed in a study of T cell responses to AZD1222 COVID-19 vaccine. Study-wide results and caveats: Spike-wide coverage was observed for vaccine-associated CD4 TCRs, with dominant responses at 160-218 and 743-854. Following two doses of AZD1222, Spike-specific TCR breadth and depth rose. Repertoire sampling was restricted to post-peak T cell response timepoints.

On this clone: Its target is unknown.

TCRdb keeps only in-frame clones here, not all; method: immunoSEQ multiplex PCR. Here the sample spans about 120,000 clones, 88% being singletons. V shed 1 base and J shed 6 bases, with 8 bases lying between them. CDR3 size: 14 residues. Germline V lookup: CDR1 SGHNT, CDR2 YYREEE (reference sequence). Sequenced here: peripheral blood, sampled 28 days after the second AZD1222 dose. This receptor was identified in an adult who received the AZD1222 COVID-19 vaccine. The chain has TRBV5-4 and TRBJ1-6; the D is unclear. The CDR3 DNA reads as TGTGCCAGCAGCTTGCCCCTGAGTAATTCACCCCTCCACTTT. It yields the protein CASSLPLSNSPLHF.